The sequence of this TCR beta chain was determined in a study of cytomegalovirus exposure and HLA in healthy donors. Notes on the study in general: In a later analysis, HLA-C alleles had the fewest associated TCRs, DRB1 alleles the most. Reports indicated that the classifier achieved high specificity and sensitivity in diagnosing cytomegalovirus status. Sequencing had likely introduced a cluster of highly shared sequence variants as an artifact. A list of about 160 TCR beta chains associated with cytomegalovirus was given.

Points on this clone: Its antigen is unidentified. Other DNA sequences in the sample encode the same CDR3.

This PCR relied on a set of 60 Vbeta primers and 13 Jbeta primers. Only in-frame clones appear in the TCRdb table, and some are missing; sequencing was by immunoSEQ multiplex PCR. This sample has about 200,000 clones; about 80% occur once, and the top ten carry under 2%. The CDR3 is 14 amino acids. CDR1 is LNHDA, CDR2 SQIVND, per germline (reference sequence). V dropped 1 base and J dropped 1 base, with 5 bases sitting between them. V gene TRBV19 combines with J gene TRBJ1-5; a possible D gene is TRBD1 (5 bases). The source of this sequence is a man between 18 and 35 years old in good health and CMV-seronegative. Sequenced input: PBMCs. This CDR3 reads CASSIAGSNQPQHF. The CDR3 DNA reads TGTGCCAGTAGTATAGCAGGGAGCAATCAGCCCCAGCATTTT.